Listed below are T cell receptor beta chains from one sample, sequenced in a study of metastatic and nonmetastatic thyroid tumors. TCRdb recomputed clones from the PCR reads via MiXCR. The data contain some 20,000 clones, 20% to 25% of them seen just once; the ten biggest clones take up roughly 12%. Sequenced input: tumor tissue. Every receptor here comes from a female donor with papillary thyroid cancer or a benign thyroid nodule (not recorded which). Some clones in this sample may be carry-over from other donors' samples. CDR3s include the opening cysteine and the closing phenylalanine or tryptophan. D genes are given only for firm matches. A clone size is listed for some rows: how often the clone was seen (once, few, many), or a class if it is expanded.

v_call: TRBV30
clone_size: few
j_call: TRBJ2-3
d_call: NA
cdr3_aa: CAWDTGGGTDTQYF
cdr3_nt: TGTGCCTGGGATACAGGGGGGGGTACAGATACGCAGTATTTT

v_call: TRBV6-1
clone_size: medium-sized
j_call: TRBJ1-5
d_call: NA
cdr3_aa: CASSEKGRDQPQHF
cdr3_nt: TGTGCCAGCAGTGAAAAGGGGAGAGATCAGCCCCAGCATTTT

v_call: TRBV5-1
clone_size: NA
j_call: TRBJ1-1
d_call: NA
cdr3_aa: CASSLRGLNTEAFF
cdr3_nt: TGCGCCAGCAGCCTCAGGGGACTGAACACTGAAGCTTTCTTT

v_call: TRBV5-1
clone_size: NA
j_call: TRBJ2-7
d_call: NA
cdr3_aa: CASSSDSPNYEQYF
cdr3_nt: TGCGCCAGCAGCTCAGACAGTCCCAACTACGAGCAGTACTTC

v_call: TRBV6-1
clone_size: few
j_call: TRBJ2-1
d_call: NA
cdr3_aa: CASIDTGARRGEQFF
cdr3_nt: TGTGCCAGCATTGATACCGGGGCCCGGCGGGGTGAGCAGTTCTTC

v_call: TRBV6-1
clone_size: NA
j_call: TRBJ1-1
d_call: TRBD1
cdr3_aa: CASSRGTGDTEAFF
cdr3_nt: TGTGCCAGCAGCCGGGGGACAGGAGACACTGAAGCTTTCTTT

v_call: TRBV13
clone_size: NA
j_call: TRBJ1-4
d_call: TRBD1
cdr3_aa: CASSRQGEKLFF
cdr3_nt: TGTGCCAGCAGCCGACAGGGGGAAAAACTGTTTTTT

v_call: TRBV6-1
clone_size: few
j_call: TRBJ2-5
d_call: TRBD2
cdr3_aa: CASSEWAGGPETQYF
cdr3_nt: TGTGCCAGCAGTGAATGGGCGGGAGGGCCAGAGACCCAGTACTTC

v_call: TRBV10-1
clone_size: many
j_call: TRBJ2-7
d_call: NA
cdr3_aa: CASSESSVHEQYF
cdr3_nt: TGCGCCAGCAGTGAGTCTAGCGTCCACGAGCAGTACTTC

v_call: TRBV19
clone_size: many
j_call: TRBJ2-3
d_call: NA
cdr3_aa: CASSIAGAGADTQYF
cdr3_nt: TGTGCCAGTAGTATTGCGGGGGCTGGGGCAGATACGCAGTATTTT

v_call: TRBV6-5
clone_size: medium-sized
j_call: TRBJ2-7
d_call: TRBD2
cdr3_aa: CASRYRGVAGTYEQYF
cdr3_nt: TGTGCCAGCAGGTACCGAGGGGTAGCGGGGACCTACGAGCAGTACTTC

v_call: TRBV20-1
clone_size: many
j_call: TRBJ2-1
d_call: TRBD2
cdr3_aa: CSARNPSGSFYNEQFF
cdr3_nt: TGCAGTGCTAGAAACCCTAGCGGGAGTTTCTACAATGAGCAGTTCTTC

v_call: TRBV6-2/TRBV6-3
clone_size: few
j_call: TRBJ2-3
d_call: TRBD2
cdr3_aa: CASSSNSGSDTQYF
cdr3_nt: TGTGCCAGCAGTTCAAATAGCGGGAGCGATACGCAGTATTTT

v_call: TRBV28
clone_size: NA
j_call: TRBJ1-3
d_call: NA
cdr3_aa: CASLSQGDSSGNTIYF
cdr3_nt: TGTGCCAGCCTCTCTCAGGGAGACAGCTCTGGAAACACCATATATTTT

v_call: TRBV6-5
clone_size: many
j_call: TRBJ2-2
d_call: NA
cdr3_aa: CASSYSGNTGELFF
cdr3_nt: TGTGCCAGCAGTTACTCGGGGAACACCGGGGAGCTGTTTTTT

v_call: TRBV7-2
clone_size: NA
j_call: TRBJ1-1
d_call: NA
cdr3_aa: CASSLAEMNTEAFF
cdr3_nt: TGTGCCAGCAGCTTAGCGGAAATGAACACTGAAGCTTTCTTT

v_call: TRBV20-1
clone_size: NA
j_call: TRBJ2-1
d_call: TRBD2
cdr3_aa: CSARHTSASSYNEQFF
cdr3_nt: TGCAGTGCTAGGCACACTAGCGCAAGCTCCTACAATGAGCAGTTCTTC

v_call: TRBV11-2
clone_size: medium-sized
j_call: TRBJ2-7
d_call: TRBD1
cdr3_aa: CASSPRPGQGEQYF
cdr3_nt: TGTGCCAGCAGCCCGCGTCCGGGACAGGGCGAGCAGTACTTC

v_call: TRBV30
clone_size: NA
j_call: TRBJ2-7
d_call: NA
cdr3_aa: CAWSVGGTKYEQYF
cdr3_nt: TGTGCCTGGAGTGTAGGAGGGACAAAGTACGAGCAGTACTTC

v_call: TRBV19
clone_size: NA
j_call: TRBJ2-5
d_call: NA
cdr3_aa: CASSTVQGRETQYF
cdr3_nt: TGTGCCAGTAGTACAGTACAGGGGAGGGAGACCCAGTACTTC

v_call: TRBV20-1
clone_size: NA
j_call: TRBJ2-1
d_call: NA
cdr3_aa: CSAPAAVGGTYNEQFF
cdr3_nt: TGCAGTGCTCCTGCGGCAGTGGGAGGTACCTACAATGAGCAGTTCTTC

v_call: TRBV20-1
clone_size: many
j_call: TRBJ2-7
d_call: TRBD1
cdr3_aa: CSAHKQGLNYEQYF
cdr3_nt: TGCAGTGCTCACAAACAGGGGCTAAACTACGAGCAGTACTTC

v_call: TRBV11-2
clone_size: few
j_call: TRBJ1-2
d_call: NA
cdr3_aa: CASSLEFDAWGGYTF
cdr3_nt: TGTGCCAGCAGCTTAGAATTTGACGCCTGGGGTGGCTACACCTTC

v_call: TRBV3-1
clone_size: many
j_call: TRBJ2-7
d_call: NA
cdr3_aa: CASSHVWGEQYF
cdr3_nt: TGTGCCAGCAGCCATGTATGGGGCGAGCAGTACTTC

v_call: TRBV29-1
clone_size: many
j_call: TRBJ2-3
d_call: TRBD1
cdr3_aa: CSASGTGTPDTQYF
cdr3_nt: TGCAGCGCTTCCGGGACAGGGACCCCAGATACGCAGTATTTT

v_call: TRBV19
clone_size: few
j_call: TRBJ1-3
d_call: NA
cdr3_aa: CASKRAGTTGNTIYF
cdr3_nt: TGTGCCAGTAAGAGGGCAGGGACCACTGGAAACACCATATATTTT

v_call: TRBV15
clone_size: NA
j_call: TRBJ1-3
d_call: NA
cdr3_aa: CATSPSALWDTIYF
cdr3_nt: TGTGCCACCAGCCCGTCAGCTCTGTGGGACACCATATATTTT

v_call: TRBV6-1
clone_size: medium-sized
j_call: TRBJ2-7
d_call: NA
cdr3_aa: CASSVGGGYEQYF
cdr3_nt: TGTGCCAGCAGTGTGGGGGGCGGCTACGAGCAGTACTTC

v_call: TRBV18
clone_size: medium-sized
j_call: TRBJ1-2
d_call: TRBD1
cdr3_aa: CASSPGQGVGYGYTF
cdr3_nt: TGTGCCAGCTCACCTGGGCAGGGGGTCGGCTATGGCTACACCTTC

v_call: TRBV7-8
clone_size: many
j_call: TRBJ2-7
d_call: NA
cdr3_aa: CASSLSSTSGEQYF
cdr3_nt: TGTGCCAGCAGCTTATCGTCGACCTCTGGCGAGCAGTACTTC

v_call: TRBV11-2
clone_size: medium-sized
j_call: TRBJ2-7
d_call: TRBD2
cdr3_aa: CASSLEGGRAGEQYF
cdr3_nt: TGTGCCAGCAGCTTAGAAGGCGGGAGGGCGGGGGAGCAGTACTTC

v_call: TRBV20-1
clone_size: NA
j_call: TRBJ1-1
d_call: NA
cdr3_aa: CSAPRDTNTEAFF
cdr3_nt: TGCAGTGCTCCCCGGGACACGAACACTGAAGCTTTCTTT

v_call: TRBV7-2
clone_size: NA
j_call: TRBJ2-7
d_call: NA
cdr3_aa: CASSLAEGSSYEQYF
cdr3_nt: TGTGCCAGCAGCTTAGCGGAAGGGAGCTCCTACGAGCAGTACTTC

v_call: TRBV28
clone_size: few
j_call: TRBJ1-6
d_call: NA
cdr3_aa: CASTNGGGNSPLHF
cdr3_nt: TGTGCCAGCACCAACGGCGGGGGGAATTCACCCCTCCACTTT

v_call: TRBV20-1
clone_size: NA
j_call: TRBJ2-7
d_call: NA
cdr3_aa: CGLYDSGEQYF
cdr3_nt: TGCGGCCTCTATGACTCCGGCGAGCAGTACTTC

v_call: TRBV7-9
clone_size: medium-sized
j_call: TRBJ2-2
d_call: NA
cdr3_aa: CASSLAGAGELFF
cdr3_nt: TGTGCCAGCAGCTTAGCGGGAGCCGGGGAGCTGTTTTTT

v_call: TRBV28
clone_size: few
j_call: TRBJ2-1
d_call: TRBD2
cdr3_aa: CASTPTSGSFQFF
cdr3_nt: TGTGCCAGCACCCCGACTAGCGGGAGCTTTCAGTTCTTC

v_call: TRBV11-2
clone_size: NA
j_call: TRBJ2-7
d_call: NA
cdr3_aa: CASSLVGAQQYF
cdr3_nt: TGTGCCAGCAGCCTCGTCGGTGCCCAGCAGTACTTC

v_call: TRBV5-1
clone_size: NA
j_call: TRBJ1-2
d_call: NA
cdr3_aa: CASSAGHAGTYGYTF
cdr3_nt: TGCGCCAGCAGCGCGGGACACGCGGGGACCTATGGCTACACCTTC

v_call: TRBV6-2/TRBV6-3
clone_size: few
j_call: TRBJ2-7
d_call: NA
cdr3_aa: CASSRSWGYEQYF
cdr3_nt: TGTGCCAGCAGCCGTTCATGGGGCTACGAGCAGTACTTC

v_call: TRBV20-1
clone_size: NA
j_call: TRBJ2-3
d_call: NA
cdr3_aa: CSAGDRGHLTDTQYF
cdr3_nt: TGCAGTGCTGGAGACCGGGGACACCTCACAGATACGCAGTATTTT

v_call: TRBV20-1
clone_size: many
j_call: TRBJ2-7
d_call: TRBD1
cdr3_aa: CSAEPGTGTYEQYF
cdr3_nt: TGCAGTGCTGAGCCCGGGACAGGTACCTACGAGCAGTACTTC

v_call: TRBV12-3/TRBV12-4
clone_size: NA
j_call: TRBJ1-5
d_call: NA
cdr3_aa: CASSFNHQDSNQPQHF
cdr3_nt: TGTGCCAGCAGTTTCAACCATCAGGATAGCAATCAGCCCCAGCATTTT

v_call: TRBV9
clone_size: NA
j_call: TRBJ2-2
d_call: NA
cdr3_aa: CASSREWTLNTGELFF
cdr3_nt: TGTGCCAGCAGCCGCGAATGGACCCTTAACACCGGGGAGCTGTTTTTT

v_call: TRBV7-8
clone_size: once
j_call: TRBJ2-7
d_call: NA
cdr3_aa: CAISLDPGQTYEQYF
cdr3_nt: TGTGCCATCAGCTTAGACCCGGGACAAACCTACGAGCAGTACTTC

v_call: TRBV20-1
clone_size: NA
j_call: TRBJ2-3
d_call: TRBD2
cdr3_aa: CSARDLAGGPKF
cdr3_nt: TGCAGTGCTAGAGATCTAGCGGGAGGCCCCAAGTTT

v_call: TRBV11-3
clone_size: few
j_call: TRBJ2-1
d_call: NA
cdr3_aa: CASSFSAPPKQFF
cdr3_nt: TGTGCCAGCAGCTTCTCGGCCCCACCTAAGCAGTTCTTC

v_call: TRBV9
clone_size: NA
j_call: TRBJ2-7
d_call: NA
cdr3_aa: CASSVGVEFYEQYF
cdr3_nt: TGTGCCAGCAGCGTCGGTGTAGAGTTCTACGAGCAGTACTTC

v_call: TRBV18
clone_size: many
j_call: TRBJ2-3
d_call: TRBD2
cdr3_aa: CASSDNSGRVTDTQYF
cdr3_nt: TGTGCCAGCTCAGACAATAGCGGGAGAGTAACAGATACGCAGTATTTT

v_call: TRBV20-1
clone_size: once
j_call: TRBJ2-7
d_call: TRBD1
cdr3_aa: CSARDRRVTGGGTYEQYF
cdr3_nt: TGCAGTGCTAGAGACCGTCGCGTGACAGGGGGTGGCACCTACGAGCAGTACTTC

v_call: TRBV11-2
clone_size: many
j_call: TRBJ2-5
d_call: NA
cdr3_aa: CASSLDLGETQYF
cdr3_nt: TGTGCCAGCAGCTTAGATCTGGGGGAGACCCAGTACTTC

v_call: TRBV5-1
clone_size: many
j_call: TRBJ1-3
d_call: NA
cdr3_aa: CASSSGTSGNTIYF
cdr3_nt: TGCGCCAGCAGCTCTGGGACATCTGGAAACACCATATATTTT

v_call: TRBV7-2
clone_size: NA
j_call: TRBJ1-6
d_call: NA
cdr3_aa: CASSLVANSNSPLHF
cdr3_nt: TGTGCCAGCAGCTTAGTCGCAAATTCTAATTCACCCCTCCACTTT

v_call: TRBV7-7
clone_size: NA
j_call: TRBJ2-1
d_call: TRBD1
cdr3_aa: CASSLGDSSYNEQFF
cdr3_nt: TGTGCTAGCAGCTTGGGGGACAGCTCCTACAATGAGCAGTTCTTC

v_call: TRBV6-2/TRBV6-3
clone_size: NA
j_call: TRBJ1-6
d_call: TRBD1
cdr3_aa: CASRPRDREYSPLHF
cdr3_nt: TGTGCCAGCAGACCGAGGGACAGGGAGTATTCACCCCTCCACTTT